This T cell receptor (beta chain) was recorded in a study of cytomegalovirus exposure and HLA in healthy donors. Study results and limitations: Roughly uniform sequencing depth across donors was assumed, possibly incorrectly. Most of the TCR beta V segments (in an earlier analysis) were productive either about 87% or about 30% of the time.

In regard to this clone: Its antigen is not identified.

The PCR had 60 Vbeta and 13 Jbeta primers. Assay used: immunoSEQ multiplex PCR; TCRdb lists only in-frame clones, some missing. The data show 150,000 to 200,000 clones, 78% seen once. This clonotype was obtained from a male donor in good health and CMV-seronegative. Sequenced input: PBMCs.

CDR3 in amino acids: CASSYRQGQGYTF. The CDR3, as DNA: TGTGCCAGCAGTTACCGGCAGGGGCAGGGCTACACCTTC. J is TRBJ1-2 and V is TRBV6-5, with a weak D call TRBD1 (6 bases). With 2 bases removed from V and 8 bases from J, the gap between germline ends came to 12 bases. This CDR3 has 13 amino acids. Looked up from germline, CDR1 is MNHEY and CDR2 is SVGAGI.